This T cell receptor beta chain was recovered during a study of cytomegalovirus exposure and HLA in healthy donors. This clone was counted once. PCR employed 60 Vbeta and 13 Jbeta primers. Method: immunoSEQ multiplex PCR; TCRdb's copy keeps in-frame clones and lacks some. The sample includes over 100,000 clones, 74% of them seen just once. This CDR3 is built from 16 residues. After removal of 3 bases from V and 2 bases from J, the junction contained 9 bases not matched to a gene. In germline, CDR1 is SGHNT, CDR2 YYREEE (reference sequence). The chain is built from TRBV5-4 and TRBJ2-7; TRBD2 agrees at 9 bases. Sequenced sample: PBMCs. This clonotype originated in a human donor in good health. The CDR3 bases are TGTGCCAGCAGCTCAAAGGGTAGCGGGAGCCCCTACGAGCAGTACTTC. Its protein product is CASSSKGSGSPYEQYF.